Below, one TCR beta chain is given with its context. Its antigen is unidentified. These data are taken from a study of cytotoxic CD8 clonotypes in ibrutinib-treated CLL. The study's findings and limits: Circulating CD8+ T-cell counts were tracked by baseline clonality, which exceeded that of age-matched healthy donors.

Target depth was 1 in 200,000 to 1 in 1 million T cells, about 10x per clonotype. Here immunoSEQ multiplex PCR was the method, and the copy in TCRdb shows in-frame clones only, minus some. The sample lists 49,000 or so clones; 53% were seen once. The CDR3 totals 16 residues. From germline, CDR1 is GTSNPN and CDR2 SVGIG (reference sequence). J lost 7 bases, V lost 0 bases, and 12 bases had no gene match. Sequencing used PBMCs, obtained after 12 months of ibrutinib treatment. The TCR was taken from a human donor with chronic lymphocytic leukemia. This chain joins TRBV30 and TRBJ2-1; TRBD2 agrees at 7 bases. Here the CDR3 reads CAWSVLSSGPVNEQFF. CDR3 in DNA: TGTGCCTGGAGTGTATTGTCTAGCGGCCCAGTAAATGAGCAGTTCTTC. Supplemented by reference TRBV30 and TRBJ2-1, the full variable domain reads SQTIHQWPATLVQPVGSPLSLECTVEGTSNPNLYWYRQAAGRGLQLLFYSVGIGQISSEVPQNLSASRPQDRQFILSSKKLLLSDSGFYLCAWSVLSSGPVNEQFFGPGTRLTVL.